These 25 T cell receptor beta chains originate from one sample sequenced in a study of T cells in localized non-small cell lung cancer. Here immunoSEQ multiplex PCR was the method, and the copy in TCRdb shows in-frame clones only, minus some. Among 25,000 to 35,000 clones listed, 91% were seen once. The sample in question was PBMCs, obtained before any cancer treatment. Receptors originate from a man between 35 and 75 years old with stage II lung adenocarcinoma.

This clone showed up just once. The rearrangement uses TRBV28 and TRBJ2-5; 8 bases align to TRBD1. The CDR3 totals 13 residues. Per germline, CDR1 MDHEN and CDR2 SYDVKM. Germline trimming cut 6 bases from V and 7 bases from J; bases unmatched to any gene: 7. CDR3 DNA: TGTGCCAGCAGACGGACAGGGTTCGCGACCCAGTACTTC. It specifies CASRRTGFATQYF.

The V call is TRBV28, the J call TRBJ1-2; D is perhaps TRBD1 (5 bases). V was trimmed by 7 bases and J by 4 bases, leaving 13 bases between them. Germline V CDR1 and CDR2: MDHEN, SYDVKM. CDR3 size: 13 residues. The CDR3 nucleotides read TGTGCCAGCAAGAGGCAGGGAGTCTATGGCTACACCTTC. It yields the protein CASKRQGVYGYTF.

This chain connects TRBV5-1 to TRBJ1-2; TRBD1 aligns across 9 bases. The ends lost 0 bases at V and 3 bases at J; junction bases unmatched: 3. The CDR3 is 15 amino acids. Germline-derived CDR1 and CDR2 are SGHRS and YFSETQ. CDR3 in amino acids: CASSLGQGDDYGYTF. The CDR3 DNA reads as TGCGCCAGCAGCTTGGGACAGGGGGATGACTATGGCTACACCTTC.

V and J are TRBV7-9 and TRBJ1-5; D gene uncertain. This CDR3 region has 12 residues. The V gene lost 4 bases and the J gene lost 7 bases, with 8 bases spanning the gap. From germline, CDR1 is SEHNR and CDR2 FQNEAQ (reference sequence). CDR3 in DNA: TGTGCCAGCAGCTCCGACGGGCAGCCCCAGCATTTT. Its translation is CASSSDGQPQHF. Full variable domain (rest looked up from reference TRBV7-9 and TRBJ1-5): DTGVSQNPRHKITKRGQNVTFRCDPISEHNRLYWYRQTLGQGPEFLTYFQNEAQLEKSRLLSDRFSAERPKGSFSTLEIQRTEQGDSAMYLCASSSDGQPQHFGDGTRLSIL.

The chain combines TRBV9 with TRBJ2-7; the D is unclear. In germline, CDR1 is SGDLS, CDR2 YYNGEE. The V end was cut by 0 bases, the J end by 2 bases, with 12 bases between. CDR3 length: 15 amino acids. Written as DNA, the CDR3 is TGTGCCAGCAGCGTAGGTGGCAGTTCTGCCTACGAGCAGTACTTC. This sequence encodes CASSVGGSSAYEQYF.

CDR3 DNA: TGTGCCAGCACTCTATCGCTAGGAGCTAGCACAGATACGCAGTATTTT. Translated, it gives CASTLSLGASTDTQYF. This chain uses TRBV7-9 with TRBJ2-3, with no clear D. V lost 7 bases, J lost 0 bases, and 17 bases lay in between. Per germline, CDR1 SEHNR and CDR2 FQNEAQ (reference sequence). The length of the CDR3 is 16 residues.

The CDR3 loop reads CASSLTGGGRNGYTF. The CDR3, as DNA: TGTGCCAGCAGCCTTACAGGGGGCGGAAGGAATGGCTACACCTTC. The chain employs TRBV14 and TRBJ1-2, with 9 bases identical to TRBD1. Germline lookup yields CDR1 SGHDN and CDR2 FVKESK. The CDR3 sequence is 15 residues long. J was trimmed by 6 bases and V by 4 bases; bases with no gene match: 9.

J is TRBJ2-1 and V is TRBV12-5; tentatively, D is TRBD1 or TRBD2 (5 bases each). With 6 bases removed from V and 4 bases from J, the gap between germline ends came to 7 bases. Germline V lookup: CDR1 LGHNT, CDR2 FRNRAP. The CDR3 length is 12 residues. The CDR3 region is CASGGEYNEQFF. The CDR3 DNA reads as TGTGCTAGTGGGGGGGAGTACAATGAGCAGTTCTTC.

This chain joins TRBV4-1 and TRBJ2-3; 12 bases align to TRBD2. Germline V gives CDR1 MGHRA, CDR2 YSYEKL. Germline trimming cut 3 bases from V and 3 bases from J; bases unmatched to any gene: 13. The CDR3 loop spans 19 amino acids. The CDR3 bases are TGCGCCAGCAGCCAGGGGGGGCCTAGCGGGAGGGCCCCGACAGATACGCAGTATTTT. Protein product: CASSQGGPSGRAPTDTQYF.

This rearrangement joins TRBV27 to TRBJ2-7; either TRBD1 or TRBD2 may supply D (5 bases each). The CDR3 consists of 14 residues. The V gene's germline CDR1 is MNHEY and CDR2 SMNVEV (reference sequence). Between the trimmed V and J ends, which lost 3 bases and 5 bases, there was a span of 14 bases. The CDR3 DNA sequence: TGTGCCAGCAGTTTCACAGGTCTCGGGGACGAGCAGTACTTC. Residues: CASSFTGLGDEQYF.

The chain employs TRBV11-2 and TRBJ2-1; 11 bases match TRBD2. V lost 5 bases and J lost 8; bases outside the gene matches: 20. There are 19 residues in the CDR3. Germline V gene data show CDR1 as SGHAT and CDR2 as FQNNGV. The CDR3 nucleotides are TGTGCCAGCAGCGGAAGGACTAGCGGGTCGTTGTTGAGGTCGGATGAGCAGTTCTTC. It is translated as CASSGRTSGSLLRSDEQFF. The full variable domain, rest sourced from reference TRBV11-2 and TRBJ2-1, is EAGVAQSPRYKIIEKRQSVAFWCNPISGHATLYWYQQILGQGPKLLIQFQNNGVVDDSQLPKDRFSAERLKGVDSTLKIQPAKLEDSAVYLCASSGRTSGSLLRSDEQFFGPGTRLTVL.

The gene calls are TRBV11-1 and TRBJ2-1; no clear D gene. The CDR3 extends over 16 amino acids. In germline, CDR1 is SGHAT, CDR2 FQDESV (reference sequence). Trimming pared 0 bases from V and 0 bases from J, leaving 9 bases between. CDR3 coding DNA: TGTGCCAGCAGCTTAGCTTCCCCGAGCTCCTACAATGAGCAGTTCTTC. It codes for CASSLASPSSYNEQFF.

In this sample, this clone turned up once. The J gene is TRBJ1-5, the V gene TRBV15, with 8 bases matching TRBD1. Trimming removed 0 bases from V and 7 bases from J; junction bases left unmatched: 8. The length of the CDR3 is 16 residues. The germline V gene has CDR1 LNHNV and CDR2 YYDKDF (reference sequence). The CDR3 region has the DNA TGTGCCACCAGCAGAGATCGCGCGACAGGGGACCAGCCCCAGCATTTT. Translated, it gives CATSRDRATGDQPQHF. The complete variable domain, with remaining parts taken from reference TRBV15 and TRBJ1-5, reads DAMVIQNPRYQVTQFGKPVTLSCSQTLNHNVMYWYQQKSSQAPKLLFHYYDKDFNNEADTPDNFQSRRPNTSFCFLDIRSPGLGDTAMYLCATSRDRATGDQPQHFGDGTRLSIL.

V gene TRBV6-5 combines with J gene TRBJ2-7, with TRBD2 identical over 11 bases. CDR1 MNHEY and CDR2 SVGAGI come from the germline V gene. The J segment lost 7 bases and the V segment lost 5 bases, leaving 7 bases of the junction unmatched. The CDR3 covers 14 residues. The CDR3 DNA follows: TGTGCCAGCAGTAGCGGACTAGCGGGTGGGGAGCAGTACTTC. This sequence encodes CASSSGLAGGEQYF.

This rearrangement joins TRBV27 to TRBJ2-3; D is uncertain. The CDR3 covers 21 residues. Trimming stripped 7 bases from V and 0 bases from J, with 32 bases between. Germline V gene sequence: CDR1 MNHEY, CDR2 SMNVEV (reference sequence). CDR3 residues: CASTPRTVAADTPRSTDTQYF. As DNA, the CDR3 is TGTGCCAGCACCCCCCGAACGGTGGCAGCCGATACACCAAGGAGCACAGATACGCAGTATTTT.

The rearrangement uses TRBV28 and TRBJ1-1; the match to TRBD1 covers 7 bases. CDR3 length: 15 amino acids. Trimming removed 2 bases from V and 4 bases from J; junction bases left unmatched: 7. The V gene's germline CDR1 is MDHEN and CDR2 SYDVKM. The CDR3 nucleotides read TGTGCCAGCAGTTTAGAGGGGGCGCGGGTCACTGAAGCTTTCTTT. Amino acid sequence: CASSLEGARVTEAFF.

This rearrangement joins TRBV9 to TRBJ2-3; 12 bases match TRBD2. With 4 bases clipped from V and 4 bases from J, the junction kept 10 bases outside the gene matches. CDR1 and CDR2 (germline): SGDLS, YYNGEE. There are 17 residues in the CDR3. CDR3 nucleotides: TGTGCCAGCAGCCTTGAGACTAGCGGGAGTCTGCCAGATACGCAGTATTTT. Amino acid sequence: CASSLETSGSLPDTQYF.

The rearrangement links TRBV27 to TRBJ1-5; 8 bases match TRBD1. J was trimmed by 6 bases and V by 0 bases; bases with no gene match: 4. CDR1 and CDR2 (germline): MNHEY, SMNVEV (reference sequence). The CDR3 has 15 amino acids. Written as DNA, the CDR3 is TGTGCCAGCAGTTTATCAGGACAGGGTAGTCAGCCCCAGCATTTT. Amino acids: CASSLSGQGSQPQHF.

The rearrangement uses TRBV28 and TRBJ2-1; the match to TRBD2 covers 10 bases. Per germline, CDR1 MDHEN and CDR2 SYDVKM. There are 16 residues in the CDR3. V dropped 7 bases and J dropped 2; count of bases not matched to a gene: 8. CDR3 region: CASNPSGGATYNEQFF. Here the CDR3 DNA reads TGTGCCAGCAATCCTAGCGGGGGTGCGACCTACAATGAGCAGTTCTTC.

J is TRBJ2-3 and V is TRBV5-4, with 9 bases identical to TRBD2. With 0 bases clipped from V and 7 bases from J, the junction kept 6 bases outside the gene matches. The germline CDR1 and CDR2 sequences are SGHNT and YYREEE (reference sequence). This CDR3 spans 15 amino acids. The CDR3 DNA sequence: TGTGCCAGCAGCTTGGAGGGGCTAGCGGGGAATACGCAGTATTTT. Its translation is CASSLEGLAGNTQYF.

This clone has just one count. The chain is built from TRBV9 and TRBJ1-1; 7 nucleotides line up with TRBD1. J gave up 0 bases and V 3 bases, and 8 bases lay outside the gene matches. There are 16 residues in the CDR3. CDR1 SGDLS and CDR2 YYNGEE come from the germline V gene. CDR3 region: CASSARTGALNTEAFF. The CDR3 nucleotides read TGTGCCAGCAGCGCCCGGACAGGCGCCCTGAACACTGAAGCTTTCTTT.

The rearrangement uses TRBV4-1 and TRBJ2-5, with no clear D. CDR3 size: 16 residues. Germline CDR1 MGHRA, CDR2 YSYEKL. V gave up 2 bases and J gave up 1 base, with 14 bases separating them. The CDR3 region has the DNA TGCGCCAGCAGCCAACCTAGAGAGGTTACCCAAGAGACCCAGTACTTC. This sequence encodes CASSQPREVTQETQYF.

The rearrangement uses TRBV5-6 and TRBJ2-4, with D perhaps TRBD1 (5 bases). Germline CDR1 reads SGHDT; CDR2 reads YYEEEE. The CDR3 has 17 residues. V lost 2 bases, J lost 0 bases, and 15 bases lay in between. The CDR3 coding sequence is TGTGCCAGCAGCTTAAGGGGCGTGGGGTTAGCCAAAAACATTCAGTACTTC. Protein sequence: CASSLRGVGLAKNIQYF. Complete variable domain (other parts from reference TRBV5-6 and TRBJ2-4): DAGVTQSPTHLIKTRGQQVTLRCSPKSGHDTVSWYQQALGQGPQFIFQYYEEEERQRGNFPDRFSGHQFPNYSSELNVNALLLGDSALYLCASSLRGVGLAKNIQYFGAGTRLSVL.

This clone was recorded once. V usage is TRBV30 and J usage is TRBJ1-2, with unresolved D. Trimming removed 0 bases at V and 0 bases at J, with 8 bases between. The CDR3 is 14 amino acids. Looked up from germline, CDR1 is GTSNPN and CDR2 is SVGIG (reference sequence). CDR3 bases: TGTGCCTGGAGTGTCGGCAGCGCTAACTATGGCTACACCTTC. The encoded protein is CAWSVGSANYGYTF.

This rearrangement joins TRBV7-9 to TRBJ2-7, with TRBD2 matching over 8 bases. Germline CDR1 SEHNR, CDR2 FQNEAQ (reference sequence). V shed 4 bases and J 5 bases; nucleotides not matched to a gene: 7. CDR3 size: 14 residues. The CDR3 region has the DNA TGTGCCAGCAGCTCTAGCGGGCCTAGGAACGAGCAGTACTTC. Protein: CASSSSGPRNEQYF.